The 19 T cell receptor beta chains listed next were all sequenced from one sample in a study of blood T cell repertoires in COVID-19. Produced via immunoSEQ multiplex PCR; TCRdb's table is partial and in-frame only. Among a few hundred thousand clones listed, more than 75% were seen once. Input material: peripheral blood. The receptors were gathered from a woman aged 55-70 years with COVID-19, enrolled during active disease.

A few counts support this clone. The V and J genes are TRBV24-1 and TRBJ1-2, with 8 bases matching TRBD1. V gave up 4 bases and J gave up 8 bases; unmatched junction bases: 11. This CDR3 spans 15 amino acids. Germline loops: CDR1 KGHDR, CDR2 SFDVKD. CDR3: CATSEPSTTGDGYTF. DNA of the CDR3: TGTGCCACCAGTGAACCCTCAACGACAGGGGACGGCTACACCTTC.

The rearrangement uses TRBV27 and TRBJ1-4, with 9 bases aligning to TRBD1. Trimming cost V 5 bases and J 6 bases; bases outside gene matches: 10. The germline V gene has CDR1 MNHEY and CDR2 SMNVEV (reference sequence). The CDR3 totals 16 residues. The CDR3 protein is CASSPFTGGEYEKLFF. CDR3 DNA sequence: TGTGCCAGCAGTCCATTCACAGGGGGCGAATATGAAAAACTGTTTTTT.

The rearrangement links TRBV27 to TRBJ2-5; 7 positions match TRBD1. Germline CDR1 reads MNHEY; CDR2 reads SMNVEV (reference sequence). This CDR3 region has 15 residues. V was pared by 3 bases and J by 4 bases, with 8 bases of the junction left unmatched. The CDR3 reads CASSLRTGWAETQYF. Here the CDR3 DNA reads TGTGCCAGCAGTTTGCGGACAGGTTGGGCAGAGACCCAGTACTTC.

The rearrangement links TRBV5-4 to TRBJ1-1; D may be TRBD1 (6 bases). In germline, CDR1 is SGHNT, CDR2 YYREEE (reference sequence). The CDR3 covers 15 residues. Trimming shortened V by 1 base and J by 2 bases, and 12 bases separated the two germline ends. The CDR3, as DNA: TGTGCCAGCAGCTTGAGAGGGGGGGCTAACACTGAAGCTTTCTTT. This encodes CASSLRGGANTEAFF. Full variable domain (outside the CDR3, taken from reference TRBV5-4 and TRBJ1-1): ETGVTQSPTHLIKTRGQQVTLRCSSQSGHNTVSWYQQALGQGPQFIFQYYREEENGRGNFPPRFSGLQFPNYSSELNVNALELDDSALYLCASSLRGGANTEAFFGQGTRLTVV.

The V gene is TRBV28, the J gene TRBJ2-1, with 10 bases that match TRBD2. With V trimmed by 2 bases and J by 15 bases, 7 bases remained unmatched. CDR3 size: 13 residues. Germline CDR1 is MDHEN and CDR2 is SYDVKM. The CDR3 region is CASSLQVAGGRFF. The CDR3 DNA is TGTGCCAGCAGTTTACAAGTAGCGGGAGGAAGGTTCTTC.

The CDR3 spells CASSMKTGIQPQHF. CDR3 nucleotide sequence: TGTGCCAGTAGTATGAAGACAGGGATTCAGCCCCAGCATTTT. The chain uses TRBV19 and TRBJ1-5; 7 nucleotides align to TRBD1. In germline, CDR1 is LNHDA, CDR2 SQIVND (reference sequence). J was trimmed by 6 bases and V by 3 bases; bases with no gene match: 5. This CDR3 has 14 residues.

This clone was seen just once. V and J are TRBV6-5 and TRBJ2-1, with D possibly matching TRBD2 (5 bases). The length of the CDR3 is 14 residues. The V gene's germline CDR1 is MNHEY and CDR2 SVGAGI. V was pared by 8 bases and J by 8 bases, with 19 bases between. The CDR3 loop reads CASYRAGAGYEQFF. In DNA form, the CDR3 reads TGTGCCAGCTATCGGGCGGGTGCTGGGTATGAGCAGTTCTTC.

The genes are TRBV6-5 and TRBJ2-2, with a tentative D call TRBD2 (7 bases). Trimming stripped 4 bases from V and 2 bases from J, with 14 bases between. CDR1 is MNHEY and CDR2 is SVGAGI in the germline V gene. The CDR3 sequence is 16 residues long. The CDR3 DNA reads TGTGCCAGCAGTTCCCTCGGGGGGCCCAACACCGGGGAGCTGTTTTTT. Translation gives CASSSLGGPNTGELFF.

The chain has TRBV4-2 and TRBJ1-2; TRBD1 agrees at 7 bases. The CDR3 loop spans 14 amino acids. The trim removed 3 bases at V and 2 bases at J, leaving 3 bases unmatched. Germline values: CDR1 LGHNA, CDR2 YNFKEQ. This CDR3 reads CASSQPGQNYGYTF. The DNA of the CDR3 is TGTGCCAGCAGCCAGCCGGGACAGAACTATGGCTACACCTTC.

This rearrangement joins TRBV30 to TRBJ1-5; the D is unclear. CDR3 length: 15 amino acids. V lost 2 bases to trimming and J lost 0 bases, with 11 bases between them. Germline-derived CDR1 and CDR2 are GTSNPN and SVGIG (reference sequence). CDR3 sequence reads: CAWSLRDYSNQPQHF. CDR3 sequence (DNA): TGTGCCTGGAGTCTGAGGGATTATAGCAATCAGCCCCAGCATTTT.

The gene calls are TRBV5-6 and TRBJ2-2, with 16 bases lining up with TRBD2. Germline lookup yields CDR1 SGHDT and CDR2 YYEEEE. The V and J ends lost 4 bases and 1 base, in that order; junction bases with no gene match: 7. The CDR3 length is 19 residues. The CDR3 here is CASSPGLAGGPGNTGELFF. The CDR3 DNA sequence: TGTGCCAGCAGCCCGGGACTAGCGGGAGGGCCGGGGAACACCGGGGAGCTGTTTTTT.

V gene TRBV9 combines with J gene TRBJ1-3, with 7 nucleotides matching TRBD1. This CDR3 is 16 amino acids long. The germline gives CDR1 SGDLS, CDR2 YYNGEE. The J segment lost 0 bases and the V segment lost 2 bases, leaving 5 bases of the junction unmatched. This CDR3 is CASSVDRYSSGNTIYF. The CDR3 DNA is TGTGCCAGCAGCGTGGACAGGTATAGCTCTGGAAACACCATATATTTT.

The chain uses TRBV6-5 and TRBJ1-1, with 10 positions matching TRBD1. Unmatched junction bases numbered 5, after V lost 6 bases and J lost 4 bases. From germline, CDR1 is MNHEY and CDR2 SVGAGI. The length of the CDR3 is 14 residues. CDR3 nucleotides: TGTGCCAGCAGCCGACAGGGGGCGGGCACTGAAGCTTTCTTT. Amino acids: CASSRQGAGTEAFF.

This chain connects TRBV30 to TRBJ1-2, with unresolved D. V lost 2 bases to trimming and J lost 3 bases, with 16 bases between them. This CDR3 contains 15 residues. Germline V gene lookup returns CDR1 GTSNPN and CDR2 SVGIG (reference sequence). The CDR3 nucleotides read TGTGCCTGGAGTCTCCGAGACATTCTCGACTATGGCTACACCTTC. It is translated as CAWSLRDILDYGYTF.

J is TRBJ2-2 and V is TRBV25-1; no clear D gene. V lost 6 bases, J lost 5 bases, and 16 bases lay in between. CDR3 size: 15 residues. Germline V gene data show CDR1 as MGHDK and CDR2 as SYGVNS. In DNA, the CDR3 is TGTGCCAGCAGGCCCCGGGTCGGAGATACCGGGGAGCTGTTTTTT. This sequence encodes CASRPRVGDTGELFF.

This clone was seen just once. The rearrangement uses TRBV7-8 and TRBJ2-1; 8 bases align to TRBD2. Germline CDR1 reads SGHVS; CDR2 reads FQNEAQ. With V trimmed by 1 base and J by 4 bases, 6 bases remained unmatched. The CDR3 is 16 residues long. This CDR3 reads CASSLGVAGSYNEQFF. The CDR3 DNA reads TGTGCCAGCAGCTTAGGGGTAGCGGGATCTTACAATGAGCAGTTCTTC.

This chain uses TRBV4-3 with TRBJ1-4; TRBD1 agrees at 12 bases. The V segment lost 0 bases and the J segment 8 bases; nucleotides outside the gene matches: 4. The germline gives CDR1 LGHNA, CDR2 YSLEER. The length of the CDR3 is 16 residues. This chain's CDR3 is CASSQDSGQGAEKLFF. In DNA form, the CDR3 reads TGCGCCAGCAGCCAAGATTCGGGACAGGGGGCAGAAAAACTGTTTTTT.

This chain links TRBV7-6 with TRBJ2-2; 7 positions agree with TRBD2. V was pared by 5 bases and J by 2 bases, with 5 bases of the junction left unmatched. The CDR3 totals 15 residues. Germline assignment: CDR1 SGHVS and CDR2 FNYEAQ. The CDR3 sequence is CASSLSGFNTGELFF. For the CDR3, the DNA is TGTGCCAGCAGCCTTAGCGGGTTTAACACCGGGGAGCTGTTTTTT.

The rearrangement links TRBV4-1 to TRBJ2-7; TRBD2 aligns across 8 bases. The germline V gene encodes CDR1 MGHRA and CDR2 YSYEKL. The CDR3 loop spans 15 amino acids. Unmatched junction bases numbered 3, after V lost 2 bases and J lost 0 bases. As DNA, the CDR3 is TGCGCCAGCAGCCAAAGGGCGGGAGGCTCCTACGAGCAGTACTTC. Translation gives CASSQRAGGSYEQYF.